This T cell receptor beta chain was obtained from a study of cytomegalovirus exposure and HLA in healthy donors. Whole-study findings and limits: Upon later analysis, TCR association rates were observed to vary by HLA locus, being highest for DRB1 and lowest for HLA-C. Later on, a genetic analysis was performed. It linked a missense variant in DCLRE1C with V- and J-gene trimming of TCR beta.

The PCR used 60 Vbeta and 13 Jbeta primers. Repertoires were generated with immunoSEQ multiplex PCR, while TCRdb's copy carries only in-frame clones and drops some. The sample lists roughly 140,000 clones, about 82% occurring once. V dropped 3 bases and J dropped 8 bases, with 16 bases sitting between them. The CDR3 extends over 14 amino acids. The germline CDR1 and CDR2 sequences are SEHNR and FQNEAQ (reference sequence). Details on this clone: Its target is not known.

The sequenced material came from PBMCs. V usage is TRBV7-9 and J usage is TRBJ1-2; the D gene is possibly TRBD1 (5 bases). This clonotype originated in a male donor in good health and CMV-seronegative. DNA of the CDR3: TGTGCCAGCAGCTTGGGGGGAGACCTGGAAGGCTACACCTTC. Amino acid sequence: CASSLGGDLEGYTF.